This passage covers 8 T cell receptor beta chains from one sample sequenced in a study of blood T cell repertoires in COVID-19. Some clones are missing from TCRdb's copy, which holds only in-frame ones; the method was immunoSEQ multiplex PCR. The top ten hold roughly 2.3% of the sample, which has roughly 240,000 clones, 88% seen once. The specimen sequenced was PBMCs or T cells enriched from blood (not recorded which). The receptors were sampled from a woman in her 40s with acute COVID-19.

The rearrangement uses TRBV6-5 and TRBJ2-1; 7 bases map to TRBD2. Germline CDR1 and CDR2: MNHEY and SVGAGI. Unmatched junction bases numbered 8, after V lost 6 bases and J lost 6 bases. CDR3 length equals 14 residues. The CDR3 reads CASRPPGGGNEQFF. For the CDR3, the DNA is TGTGCCAGCAGACCCCCGGGGGGAGGCAATGAGCAGTTCTTC.

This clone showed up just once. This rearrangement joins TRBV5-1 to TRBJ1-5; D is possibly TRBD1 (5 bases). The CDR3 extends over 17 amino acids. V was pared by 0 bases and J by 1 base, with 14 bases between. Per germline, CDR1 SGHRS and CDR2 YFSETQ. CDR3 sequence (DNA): TGCGCCAGCAGCTTGGGCCCTGCAGGGAGGAGCAATCAGCCCCAGCATTTT. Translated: CASSLGPAGRSNQPQHF.

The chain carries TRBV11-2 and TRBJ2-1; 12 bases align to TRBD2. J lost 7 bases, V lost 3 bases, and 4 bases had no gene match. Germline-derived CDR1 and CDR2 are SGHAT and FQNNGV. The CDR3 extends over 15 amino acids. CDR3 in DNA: TGTGCCAGCAGCTTTGGACTAGCGGGAAGGAATGAGCAGTTCTTC. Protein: CASSFGLAGRNEQFF. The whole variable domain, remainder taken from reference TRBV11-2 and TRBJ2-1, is EAGVAQSPRYKIIEKRQSVAFWCNPISGHATLYWYQQILGQGPKLLIQFQNNGVVDDSQLPKDRFSAERLKGVDSTLKIQPAKLEDSAVYLCASSFGLAGRNEQFFGPGTRLTVL.

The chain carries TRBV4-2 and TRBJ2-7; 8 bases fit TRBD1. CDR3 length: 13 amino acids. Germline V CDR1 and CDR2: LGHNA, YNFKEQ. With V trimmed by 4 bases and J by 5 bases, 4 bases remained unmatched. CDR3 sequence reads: CASSLGTGDEQYF. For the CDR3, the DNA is TGTGCCAGCAGCCTTGGGACAGGTGACGAGCAGTACTTC.

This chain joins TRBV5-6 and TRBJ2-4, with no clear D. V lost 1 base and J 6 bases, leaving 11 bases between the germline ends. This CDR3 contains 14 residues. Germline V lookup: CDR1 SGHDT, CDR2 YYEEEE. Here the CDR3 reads CASSLRVVGNIQYF. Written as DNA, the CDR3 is TGTGCCAGCAGCTTGCGGGTGGTCGGAAACATTCAGTACTTC.

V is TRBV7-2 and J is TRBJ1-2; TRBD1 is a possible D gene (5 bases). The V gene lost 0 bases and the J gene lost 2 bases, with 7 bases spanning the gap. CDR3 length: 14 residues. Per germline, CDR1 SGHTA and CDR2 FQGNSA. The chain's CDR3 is CASSLAGGNYGYTF. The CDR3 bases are TGTGCCAGCAGCTTAGCCGGGGGGAACTATGGCTACACCTTC.

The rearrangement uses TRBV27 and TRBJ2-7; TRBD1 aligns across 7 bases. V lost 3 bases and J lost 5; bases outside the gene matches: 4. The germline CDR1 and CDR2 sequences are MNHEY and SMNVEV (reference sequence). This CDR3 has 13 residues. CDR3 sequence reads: CASSFYRGHEQYV. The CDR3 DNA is TGTGCCAGCAGTTTTTACAGGGGCCACGAGCAGTACGTC.

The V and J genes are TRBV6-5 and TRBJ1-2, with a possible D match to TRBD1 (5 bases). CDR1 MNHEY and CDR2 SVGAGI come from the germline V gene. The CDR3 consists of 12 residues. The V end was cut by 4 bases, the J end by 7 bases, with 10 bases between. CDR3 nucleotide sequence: TGTGCCAGCAGTTCAGGGAAGGCTGGCTACACCTTC. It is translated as CASSSGKAGYTF.